One and the same sample provided the 6 T cell receptor beta chains below, sequenced in a study of T-cell reconstitution after alpha-beta-depleted transplantation in children. This sample's TCRbeta library carried unique molecular identifier barcodes. From the PCR reads, TCRdb called clonotypes with MiXCR, one entry per CDR3 protein. The sample has 600,000 or so distinct CDR3 sequences, about 23% seen once; the top ten hold 13% to 15%. The material was PBMCs, mostly from graft donor cells, obtained 360 days after TCRalphabeta/CD19-depleted stem cell transplant. These receptors originate from a boy under two years old who had a stem cell transplant for acute myeloid leukemia, so the T cells may come from the graft donor.

This chain connects TRBV7-6 to TRBJ1-4; no clear D gene. Germline assignment: CDR1 SGHVS and CDR2 FNYEAQ. Trimming removed 1 base at V and 0 bases at J, with 9 bases between. This CDR3 has 16 residues. CDR3 coding DNA: TGTGCCAGCAGCTTAGTGGGCGGTTCAACTAATGAAAAACTGTTTTTT. The encoded protein is CASSLVGGSTNEKLFF.

This clonotype was counted many times. The rearrangement links TRBV20-1 to TRBJ2-5, with TRBD1 matching 8 bases. This CDR3 has 13 amino acids. Looked up from germline, CDR1 is DFQATT and CDR2 is SNEGSKA (reference sequence). Losses at the gene ends were 6 bases for V and 4 bases for J; bases not matched to a gene: 7. The CDR3 protein is CSAETTGGETQYF. The CDR3 coding sequence is TGCAGTGCCGAGACCACAGGGGGAGAGACCCAGTACTTC.

In its sample, this clonotype was seen many times. This sequence joins TRBV20-1 and TRBJ2-3; D might be TRBD1 or TRBD2, each matching 6 bases. The germline CDR1 and CDR2 sequences are DFQATT and SNEGSKA (reference sequence). Trimming removed 0 bases from V and 0 bases from J, with 19 bases in between. This CDR3 spans 18 amino acids. The CDR3 nucleotides are TGCAGTGCTAGAGACCCGGAGGGGGGCAGACCTAGCACAGATACGCAGTATTTT. It yields the protein CSARDPEGGRPSTDTQYF.

This clonotype was seen many times. The J gene is TRBJ2-2, the V gene TRBV7-9; TRBD1 aligns across 8 bases. Germline CDR1 and CDR2: SEHNR and FQNEAQ (reference sequence). The CDR3 loop spans 16 amino acids. V lost 5 bases and J lost 4; bases outside the gene matches: 9. The CDR3, as DNA: TGTGCCAGCAGCCCCCGCCGGGACAGGCTCACCGGGGAGCTGTTTTTT. This sequence encodes CASSPRRDRLTGELFF. Full variable domain (rest looked up from reference TRBV7-9 and TRBJ2-2): DTGVSQNPRHKITKRGQNVTFRCDPISEHNRLYWYRQTLGQGPEFLTYFQNEAQLEKSRLLSDRFSAERPKGSFSTLEIQRTEQGDSAMYLCASSPRRDRLTGELFFGEGSRLTVL.

The table lists this clonotype with a few counts. The V and J genes are TRBV12-3 or TRBV12-4 and TRBJ2-7; D not certain. Deletions cut 3 bases from V and 3 bases from J, with 9 bases between. This CDR3 is 13 amino acids long. Here the CDR3 reads CASSFQVNYEQYV. The CDR3 DNA sequence: TGTGCCAGCAGTTTCCAGGTTAACTACGAGCAGTACGTC.

At least ten counts were recorded for this clonotype. The rearrangement links TRBV20-1 to TRBJ2-3; D is uncertain. CDR3 length equals 15 residues. Trimming left V 1 base short and J 1 base short, with 12 bases between. Per germline, CDR1 DFQATT and CDR2 SNEGSKA (reference sequence). In DNA form, the CDR3 reads TGCAGTGCTAGAGCCGCGGCAACTCGCACAGATACGCAGTATTTT. Protein product: CSARAAATRTDTQYF.